This T cell receptor beta chain appears in the sequencing data of a study of blood T cell repertoires in COVID-19. Study-wide context: From the United States, Italy and Spain came samples of acute and convalescent COVID-19. Sample material is recorded as cDNA or gDNA derived from T cells, B-cell-depleted T cells, or PBMCs.

The trim removed 0 bases at V and 5 bases at J, leaving 9 bases unmatched. The germline gives CDR1 LGHNA, CDR2 YNFKEQ. This CDR3 contains 16 residues. Participants were aged about 18 to 90 years, lived in around 22 US areas, and enrolled virtually. Symptom resolution, clearance, or two negative PCRs marked donors in Cohort 3 as recovered. Produced via immunoSEQ multiplex PCR; TCRdb's table is partial and in-frame only. The table records roughly 250,000 clones, 70% to 90% of them present only once. The specimen was PBMCs or T cells enriched from blood (not recorded which). This receptor was taken from a woman in her thirties who had recovered from COVID-19. The chain carries TRBV4-2 and TRBJ2-5; 7 bases agree with TRBD2. CDR3 sequence: CASSQEDASGSETQYF. For the CDR3, the DNA is TGTGCCAGCAGCCAAGAAGATGCTAGCGGTTCGGAGACCCAGTACTTC.